The TCR beta chain described here comes from a study of early T cells in non-severe SARS-CoV-2 infection. Study at large: Unpaired chains resulted from sequencing bulk RNA of unsorted whole blood.

Study observations and caveats: Matching against VDJdb likely underestimated virus-specific expansions, favoring anti-spike CD8.

Attachment of unique molecular identifiers to individual cDNA molecules was performed. TCRdb analysed the 5' RACE reads with MiXCR anew, one entry per CDR3 protein. The table records fewer than 35,000 distinct CDR3 sequences, about 8.2% of them present only once. The sample holds a few counts of this clonotype. Its antigen is not identified. V was cut by 6 bases and J by 8 bases, with 13 bases left in between. Germline V gives CDR1 LGHDT, CDR2 YNNKEL (reference sequence). The CDR3 is made up of 13 amino acids. Input material: whole blood. The TCR sequence derives from an adult who was a healthcare worker with PCR-confirmed SARS-CoV-2 infection or an uninfected control (not recorded which). The chain links TRBV3-1 to TRBJ1-4; D call uncertain. CDR3 in amino acids: CASRPGQVEKLFF. The CDR3 nucleotides read TGTGCCAGCAGACCCGGGCAGGTCGAAAAACTGTTTTTT.